This T cell receptor beta chain stems from a study of blood T cell repertoires in COVID-19. Study overall: Sites in the United States, Italy and Spain provided acute and convalescent COVID-19 samples.

Sequencing used immunoSEQ multiplex PCR; TCRdb keeps in-frame clones, though not all of them. The sample records 390,000 or so clones, 75% to 90% being singletons. CDR3 length: 15 residues. Germline CDR1 reads LGHNT; CDR2 reads FRNRAP. Trimming stripped 0 bases from V and 4 bases from J, with 9 bases between. The specimen sequenced was peripheral blood. The sequence was collected from a woman aged 25 to 39 with active or convalescent COVID-19. The chain employs TRBV12-5 and TRBJ2-2; unclear D gene. The CDR3 coding sequence is TGTGCTAGTGGTTTGGTATTCGAGAGCACCGGGGAGCTGTTTTTT. Translation gives CASGLVFESTGELFF.